The entry below gives a single T cell receptor (beta chain) sequence along with its context. Its target is unknown. This sample was included in a study of vaccination and CD4 T cells after COVID-19. About the research overall: Nasal swab PCR identified SARS-CoV-2 in the convalescent patients, of whom roughly 9 were mild and one severe. The cells in question were stimulated using overlapping spike peptides derived from SARS-CoV-2, HCoV-NL63, HCoV-OC43 and HCoV-229E. It was a median roughly 100 days after diagnosis, with a range of 35 to 161, that post-COVID samples were drawn.

Cultured CD4+ T cell DNA was sequenced using the Oncomine TCR Beta short-read assay. TCRdb passed the PCR reads through MiXCR, listing each CDR3 protein once. The data contain about 10,000 distinct CDR3 sequences, about 57% of them seen just once; the ten biggest clones take up approximately 13%. Trimming removed 4 bases from V and 9 bases from J, with 20 bases in between. Germline V CDR1 and CDR2: SGHRS, YFSETQ. The length of the CDR3 is 16 residues. Treatment given: approximately 9-day PBMC culture with coronavirus spike peptide pools or control peptides (ViraFEST assay). Culture conditions combined fewer than 2.5 million PBMCs per well with 9.5 to 10 IU/ml IL-2 and 8 to 10 ug/ml peptide pools.

The TCR comes from a human donor who had recovered from COVID-19. The sequenced sample was CD4+ T cells from blood, cultured in vitro. This chain connects TRBV5-1 to TRBJ1-6; tentatively, D is TRBD1 (6 bases). In DNA, the CDR3 is TGCGCCAGCAGCCCGGGGGACAAGGGGACGACTTCACCCCTCCACTTT. It translates to CASSPGDKGTTSPLHF.